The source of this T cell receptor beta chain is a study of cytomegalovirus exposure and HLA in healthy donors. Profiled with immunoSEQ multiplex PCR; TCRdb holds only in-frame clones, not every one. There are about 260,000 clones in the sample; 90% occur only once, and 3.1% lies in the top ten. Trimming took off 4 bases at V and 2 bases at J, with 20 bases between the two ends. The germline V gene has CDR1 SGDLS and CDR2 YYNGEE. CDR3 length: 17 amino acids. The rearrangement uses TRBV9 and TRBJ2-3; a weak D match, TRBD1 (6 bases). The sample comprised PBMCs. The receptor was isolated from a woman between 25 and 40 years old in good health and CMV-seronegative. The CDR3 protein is CASSQATGTQPTDTQYF. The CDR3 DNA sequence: TGTGCCAGCAGCCAAGCGACCGGGACACAACCCACAGATACGCAGTATTTT.